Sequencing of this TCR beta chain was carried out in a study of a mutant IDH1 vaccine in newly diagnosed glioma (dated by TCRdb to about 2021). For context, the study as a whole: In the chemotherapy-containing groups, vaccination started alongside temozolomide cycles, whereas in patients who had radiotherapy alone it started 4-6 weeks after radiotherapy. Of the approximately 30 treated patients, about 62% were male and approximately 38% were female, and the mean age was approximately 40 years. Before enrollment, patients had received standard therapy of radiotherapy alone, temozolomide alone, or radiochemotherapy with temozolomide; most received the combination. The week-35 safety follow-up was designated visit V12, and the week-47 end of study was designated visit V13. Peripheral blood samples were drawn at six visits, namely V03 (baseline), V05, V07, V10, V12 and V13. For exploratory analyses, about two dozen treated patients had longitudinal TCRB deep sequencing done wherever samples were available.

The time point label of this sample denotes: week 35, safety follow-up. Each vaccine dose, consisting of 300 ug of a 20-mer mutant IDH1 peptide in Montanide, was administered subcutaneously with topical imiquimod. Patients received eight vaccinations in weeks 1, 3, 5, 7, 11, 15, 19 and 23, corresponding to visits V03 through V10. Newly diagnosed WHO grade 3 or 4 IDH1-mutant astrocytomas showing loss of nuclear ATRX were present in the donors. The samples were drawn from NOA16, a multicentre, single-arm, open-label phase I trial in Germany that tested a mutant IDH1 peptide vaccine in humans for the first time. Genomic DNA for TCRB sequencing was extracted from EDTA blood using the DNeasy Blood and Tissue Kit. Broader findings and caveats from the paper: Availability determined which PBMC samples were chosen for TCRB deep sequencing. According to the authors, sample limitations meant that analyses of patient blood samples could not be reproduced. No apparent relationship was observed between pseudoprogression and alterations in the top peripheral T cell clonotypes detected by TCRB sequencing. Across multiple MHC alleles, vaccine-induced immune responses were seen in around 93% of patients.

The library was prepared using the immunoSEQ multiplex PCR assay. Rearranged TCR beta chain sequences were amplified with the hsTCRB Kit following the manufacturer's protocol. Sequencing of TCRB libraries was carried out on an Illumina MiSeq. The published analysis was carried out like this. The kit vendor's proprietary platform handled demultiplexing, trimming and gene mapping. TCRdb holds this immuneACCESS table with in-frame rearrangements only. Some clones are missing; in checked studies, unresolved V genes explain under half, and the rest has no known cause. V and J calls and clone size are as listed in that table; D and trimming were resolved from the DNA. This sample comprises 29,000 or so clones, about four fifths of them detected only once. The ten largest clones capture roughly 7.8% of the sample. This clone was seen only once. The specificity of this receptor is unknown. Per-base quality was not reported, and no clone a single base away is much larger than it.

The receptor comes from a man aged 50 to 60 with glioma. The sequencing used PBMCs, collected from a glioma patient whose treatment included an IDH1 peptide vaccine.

The CDR3 region has the sequence CASSVRQGSSYGYTF. The nucleotide sequence is TGTGCCAGCAGCGTGAGACAGGGTTCCTCCTATGGCTACACCTTC. The chain is assembled from TRBV2 and TRBJ1-2, with 7 middle bases fitting TRBD1. The CDR3 numbers 15 residues from cysteine through phenylalanine. Kept here is only the CDR3 DNA, which spans 45 bases and is read in frame from base 1. The junction shows trimming of 6 bases on V and 4 bases on J, and the gene matches do not reach 11 bases of it. The germline V gene specifies SNHLY as CDR1 and FYNNEI as CDR2.